This T cell receptor beta chain derives from a study of blood T cell repertoires in COVID-19. There are 12 residues in the CDR3. The germline V gene encodes CDR1 GTSNPN and CDR2 SVGIG (reference sequence). The germline V and J ends were trimmed by 3 bases and 7 bases, with 9 bases remaining between them. The data were produced by immunoSEQ multiplex PCR, yet TCRdb's version contains in-frame clones alone and is incomplete. There are some 150,000 clones in the sample; 84% occur only once, and roughly 7.7% lies in the top ten. Input material: peripheral blood. The chain joins TRBV30 to TRBJ1-4; D unresolved. The sequence was obtained from a man aged 40-55 years who had recovered from COVID-19. The CDR3 DNA is TGTGCCTGGAGCCTTACGGGTGAAAAACTGTTTTTT. Protein: CAWSLTGEKLFF.